Listed here are 27 T cell receptor beta chains from one sample, sequenced in a study of T-cell reconstitution after alpha-beta-depleted transplantation in children. Unique molecular identifiers were used to barcode this TCRbeta library. TCRdb itself ran the PCR reads through MiXCR, one entry per CDR3 protein. This repertoire shows hundreds of thousands of distinct CDR3 sequences, 13% found once; its top ten account for over 2%. This specimen consisted of PBMCs, mostly from graft donor cells, obtained 360 days after TCRalphabeta/CD19-depleted stem cell transplant. Receptors were obtained from a male patient under 18 who had a stem cell transplant for acute myeloid leukemia, so the T cells may come from the graft donor.

Concerning this clonotype itself: This may be a read error, as it is one base from a much larger clone. The chain recombines TRBV20-1 with TRBJ2-3; D possibly matches TRBD1 or TRBD2 (6 bases each). From germline, CDR1 is DFQATT and CDR2 SNEGSKA (reference sequence). The CDR3 totals 16 residues. The CDR3 nucleotides are TGCAGTACTAGAGATCCCGCGGAGGGGGGCACAGATACGCAGTATTTT. Its translation: CSTRDPAEGGTDTQYF.

This clonotype was counted a few times. The germline gene is not matched at one end of the junction; a read error may be the cause. The chain couples TRBV25-1 to TRBJ2-7; the D call may be TRBD1 or TRBD2 (7 bases each). This CDR3 comprises 14 residues. CDR1 and CDR2 (germline): MGHDK, SYGVNS. The chain's CDR3 is CASSGGGQSRERYF. CDR3 coding DNA: TGTGCCAGCAGTGGGGGGGGACAGTCCCGCGAGCGGTACTTC.

This clonotype has a handful of counts. This chain links TRBV4-2 with TRBJ2-7; 9 bases map to TRBD1. The CDR3 sequence is 15 residues long. Germline values: CDR1 LGHNA, CDR2 YNFKEQ. The V segment lost 0 bases and the J segment 2 bases; nucleotides outside the gene matches: 2. CDR3 in amino acids: CASSQDGTGPYEQYF. The CDR3, as DNA: TGTGCCAGCAGCCAAGATGGGACAGGGCCCTACGAGCAGTACTTC.

The V call is TRBV20-1, the J call TRBJ2-3; weak D call: TRBD1 (6 bases). The CDR3 spans 12 residues. Germline V gene lookup returns CDR1 DFQATT and CDR2 SNEGSKA (reference sequence). This CDR3 is CTLGAATDTQYF. The CDR3 DNA reads TGCACCCTGGGGGCGGCTACAGATACGCAGTATTTT.

This clonotype has more than one count but fewer than ten. This chain joins TRBV5-1 and TRBJ2-3; 10 bases align to TRBD2. With 4 bases clipped from V and 2 bases from J, the junction kept 7 bases outside the gene matches. The CDR3 covers 16 residues. Germline V gene lookup returns CDR1 SGHRS and CDR2 YFSETQ. The CDR3 sequence is CASSPGLAVVTDTQYF. DNA of the CDR3: TGCGCCAGCAGCCCAGGACTAGCGGTCGTCACAGATACGCAGTATTTT.

This clonotype has ten or more counts. The V gene is TRBV11-3, the J gene TRBJ2-2, with 8 nucleotides matching TRBD1. The CDR3 length is 16 residues. Germline CDR1 is SGHNT and CDR2 is YENEEA. The trim removed 2 bases at V and 5 bases at J, leaving 7 bases unmatched. The CDR3 spells CASSLNQGAETGELFF. The CDR3 coding sequence is TGTGCCAGCAGCTTAAATCAGGGGGCGGAAACCGGGGAGCTGTTTTTT.

V gene TRBV5-4 combines with J gene TRBJ2-5; the match to TRBD2 covers 7 bases. Germline V gives CDR1 SGHNT, CDR2 YYREEE (reference sequence). V shed 0 bases and J 5 bases; nucleotides not matched to a gene: 7. The length of the CDR3 is 15 residues. CDR3 coding DNA: TGTGCCAGCAGCTTGGCGGGAGGACCAAAGGAGACCCAGTACTTC. This translates into CASSLAGGPKETQYF.

V is TRBV4-1 and J is TRBJ2-1; 8 bases map to TRBD2. The CDR3 extends over 16 amino acids. V was pared by 1 base and J by 4 bases, with 6 bases of the junction left unmatched. Germline CDR1 MGHRA, CDR2 YSYEKL. This CDR3 is CASSQVNSGDYNEQFF. Here the CDR3 DNA reads TGCGCCAGCAGCCAAGTAAATAGCGGGGATTACAATGAGCAGTTCTTC.

The J gene is TRBJ2-4, the V gene TRBV15, with TRBD1 matching 10 bases. CDR1 is LNHNV and CDR2 is YYDKDF in the germline V gene (reference sequence). This CDR3 is 16 amino acids long. The ends lost 1 base at V and 6 bases at J; junction bases unmatched: 6. The CDR3 reads CATSRVVTGGRNIQYF. In DNA form, the CDR3 reads TGTGCCACCAGCAGAGTGGTGACAGGGGGCAGAAACATTCAGTACTTC.

This clonotype was recorded at least ten times. The rearrangement links TRBV24-1 to TRBJ2-1; 7 bases fit TRBD1. Germline V gene data show CDR1 as KGHDR and CDR2 as SFDVKD. V shed 1 base, J shed 4 bases, and the junction held 6 bases outside the gene matches. The CDR3 totals 16 residues. The DNA of the CDR3 is TGTGCCACCAGTGATTTTGGCAGGGGGTCATACAATGAGCAGTTCTTC. Amino acid sequence: CATSDFGRGSYNEQFF.

As to this clonotype: One base away lies a much larger clone, so this may be a sequencing read error. The chain links TRBV18 to TRBJ2-3; D uncertain. The CDR3 extends over 16 amino acids. Trimming shortened V by 4 bases and J by 0 bases, and 14 bases separated the two germline ends. Germline values: CDR1 KGHSH, CDR2 LQKENI. The CDR3 is CASSLLPLLSTDTQYF. CDR3 nucleotides: TGTGCCAGCTCACTACTTCCACTACTTAGCACAGATACGCAGTATTTT.

The table lists this clonotype with many counts. The DNA of the CDR3 is TGTGCCATCAGGGACTATCAATACAATGAGCAGTTCTTC. Translation gives CAIRDYQYNEQFF. The rearrangement joins TRBV10-3 to TRBJ2-1; D might be TRBD2 (6 bases). The germline V gene has CDR1 ENHRY and CDR2 SYGVKD. This CDR3 is built from 13 residues. The V end was cut by 6 bases, the J end by 4 bases, with 10 bases between.

The chain is built from TRBV20-1 and TRBJ2-7; 10 nucleotides align to TRBD2. The CDR3 totals 16 residues. From germline, CDR1 is DFQATT and CDR2 SNEGSKA (reference sequence). The CDR3 DNA follows: TGCAACCTTTGGGACAGCGGGAGGGCCGTTGATTACGAGCAGTACTTC. It yields the protein CNLWDSGRAVDYEQYF.

This clonotype was seen a handful of times. The chain combines TRBV6-5 with TRBJ2-5; TRBD2 might be the D (7 bases). The length of the CDR3 is 14 residues. Between the trimmed V and J ends, which lost 2 bases and 5 bases, there was a span of 12 bases. The germline CDR1 and CDR2 sequences are MNHEY and SVGAGI. The DNA for the CDR3 is TGTGCCAGCAGTTACGTCGGGGGGCTGGAGACCCAGTACTTC. Its translation is CASSYVGGLETQYF.

This clonotype was found a few times. The chain carries TRBV20-1 and TRBJ2-3, with 7 bases aligning to TRBD2. V lost 5 bases to trimming and J lost 0 bases; unmatched junction nucleotides: 5. Germline loops: CDR1 DFQATT, CDR2 SNEGSKA (reference sequence). This CDR3 spans 14 amino acids. CDR3 sequence reads: CSAVSGYSTDTQYF. The CDR3, as DNA: TGCAGTGCTGTTAGCGGGTATAGCACAGATACGCAGTATTTT.

This clonotype was seen at least ten times. This chain uses TRBV4-2 with TRBJ2-7, with 11 bases matching TRBD2. Unmatched junction bases numbered 5, after V lost 5 bases and J lost 2 bases. Germline CDR1 is LGHNA and CDR2 is YNFKEQ. This CDR3 contains 15 residues. The DNA of the CDR3 is TGTGCCAGCAGCGAAGGGACTAGCGGTGCCTACGAGCAGTACTTC. This encodes CASSEGTSGAYEQYF.

This chain uses TRBV5-6 with TRBJ2-3; perhaps TRBD2 as D (6 bases). The V end was cut by 0 bases, the J end by 6 bases, with 11 bases between. Germline loops: CDR1 SGHDT, CDR2 YYEEEE. CDR3 length: 14 residues. The CDR3 coding sequence is TGTGCCAGCAGCTTGGCGCTAGCGTGGGATACGCAGTATTTT. Protein: CASSLALAWDTQYF.

The table lists this clonotype with many counts. The V gene is TRBV29-1, the J gene TRBJ2-5, with 9 positions matching TRBD2. The CDR3 loop spans 13 amino acids. J gave up 2 bases and V 4 bases, and 2 bases lay outside the gene matches. Germline V gene data show CDR1 as SQVTM and CDR2 as ANQGSEA. CDR3 residues: CSVGTSAQETQYF. The CDR3 region has the DNA TGCAGCGTTGGGACTAGCGCGCAAGAGACCCAGTACTTC.

This chain uses TRBV4-3 with TRBJ2-5; D gene uncertain. The CDR3 runs to 13 residues. In germline, CDR1 is LGHNA, CDR2 YSLEER. Trimming cost V 0 bases and J 5 bases, with 7 bases left between them. In DNA, the CDR3 is TGCGCCAGCAGCCAAGAACGTCGGGAGACCCAGTACTTC. Its translation is CASSQERRETQYF.

The rearrangement joins TRBV7-6 to TRBJ2-1; TRBD1 might be the D (6 bases). The CDR3 runs to 15 residues. V was cut by 7 bases and J by 4 bases, with 17 bases left in between. Germline loops: CDR1 SGHVS, CDR2 FNYEAQ. CDR3 sequence: CASIPTPGQYNEQFF. The CDR3 DNA reads as TGTGCCAGCATCCCCACCCCCGGACAGTACAATGAGCAGTTCTTC.

The chain joins TRBV7-8 to TRBJ2-7, with 9 positions matching TRBD1. This CDR3 contains 17 residues. Germline loops: CDR1 SGHVS, CDR2 FQNEAQ. Trimming at V came to 0 bases and at J to 3 bases, leaving 9 bases not matched to a gene. As DNA, the CDR3 is TGTGCCAGCAGCTTAGCGGAGTTGCGACAGGGGGGCTACGAGCAGTACTTC. Amino acids: CASSLAELRQGGYEQYF.

V and J are TRBV28 and TRBJ2-1, with 15 positions matching TRBD2. This CDR3 contains 17 residues. The ends lost 7 bases at V and 2 bases at J; junction bases unmatched: 6. From germline, CDR1 is MDHEN and CDR2 SYDVKM. CDR3 loop: CASTTGLAGGAYNEQFF. Here the CDR3 DNA reads TGTGCCAGCACAACTGGACTAGCGGGAGGGGCCTACAATGAGCAGTTCTTC.

A few counts support this clonotype. The chain has TRBV28 and TRBJ2-7; 7 bases map to TRBD1. Germline CDR1 MDHEN, CDR2 SYDVKM. The CDR3 extends over 15 amino acids. The junction had 9 bases not matched to a gene; V was cut back by 6 bases and J by 1 base. CDR3 nucleotides: TGTGCCAGCAGCCCATCGGGACAGACGTCCTACGAGCAGTACTTC. Residues: CASSPSGQTSYEQYF.

This clonotype appeared a few times. This chain joins TRBV7-2 and TRBJ2-3; 9 bases fit TRBD2. Germline CDR1 is SGHTA and CDR2 is FQGNSA. V shed 3 bases, J shed 7 bases, and the junction held 14 bases outside the gene matches. CDR3 size: 17 residues. CDR3 in DNA: TGTGCCAGCAGCTTCACACCTAGCGGGAAAACCTCACATACGCAGTATTTT. Its translation is CASSFTPSGKTSHTQYF.

Only a few counts were recorded for this clonotype. The genes are TRBV12-3 or TRBV12-4 and TRBJ2-6; 8 nucleotides align to TRBD1. The CDR3 runs to 15 residues. V trimming: 5 bases; J trimming: 7 bases; junction bases outside the gene matches: 7. The CDR3 loop is CASSPGQAVANVLTF. The CDR3 region has the DNA TGTGCCAGCAGTCCGGGACAGGCGGTCGCCAACGTCCTGACTTTC.

This clonotype showed up many times. The V gene is TRBV29-1, the J gene TRBJ1-1; D unclear. V dropped 5 bases and J dropped 3 bases, with 10 bases sitting between them. CDR3 size: 12 residues. Looked up from germline, CDR1 is SQVTM and CDR2 is ANQGSEA. The CDR3 loop reads CSVLDGYTEAFF. CDR3 bases: TGCAGCGTTTTGGACGGATACACTGAAGCTTTCTTT.

There are a few counts of this clonotype. The rearrangement uses TRBV5-1 and TRBJ2-5; 7 nucleotides agree with TRBD2. Germline trimming cut 6 bases from V and 5 bases from J; bases unmatched to any gene: 19. The CDR3 is 17 amino acids. Germline CDR1 is SGHRS and CDR2 is YFSETQ. CDR3 bases: TGCGCCAGCAACCTAGCGGAGATCGGCGCAATTGCGGAGACCCAGTACTTC. It translates to CASNLAEIGAIAETQYF. The full variable domain, its missing parts supplied by reference TRBV5-1 and TRBJ2-5, is KAGVTQTPRYLIKTRGQQVTLSCSPISGHRSVSWYQQTPGQGLQFLFEYFSETQRNKGNFPGRFSGRQFSNSRSEMNVSTLELGDSALYLCASNLAEIGAIAETQYFGPGTRLLVL.